This TCR beta chain was captured by sequencing in a study of blood T cell repertoires in COVID-19 (dated by TCRdb to 2020 to 2022). Describing the broader study: Samples covering the acute and convalescent phases of COVID-19 were provided by collaborators in the United States, Italy and Spain. The prospective study material was composed of cDNA or gDNA derived from T cells, B-cell-depleted T cells, or PBMCs. Subjects who had been exposed to COVID-19, were actively infected with it, or had recovered from it provided the deeply sampled blood TCRbeta repertoires that made up the dataset. A freely available public database, intended as a resource for researchers studying the immune response to SARS-CoV-2, is where the repertoires were released. Samples came from the ongoing ImmuneRACE study (first 160 participants) plus 1,254 subjects from 6 global collaborators. A de-identified subject ID, COVID-19 status, age in years and sex were almost always included in the sample metadata. Where HLA class I and class II types were available, the types were taken from metadata supplied by the sample provider, not from assay-based typing.

TCRbeta CDR3 regions were amplified from genomic DNA using the immunoSEQ Assay, a bias-controlled multiplex PCR. The authors' analysis ran thus. Nucleated cell counts per sample were estimated from amplification of reference gene primers within the assay. To quantify the absolute abundance of each unique TCRbeta CDR3 rearrangement, sequence reads were collapsed and filtered. Productive Simpson clonality was computed per sample as the square root of Simpson's diversity index over productive rearrangements. TCRdb obtained this table from immuneACCESS and retained in-frame rearrangements with V and J assigned. These tables miss some clones; where compared with another copy, unresolved V genes account for less than half of the shortfall, and the remainder is unexplained. V and J calls and clone size follow that table, whereas D and trimming were derived from the DNA. For this sample there are about 370,000 clones; 89% appear just once. Together, the top ten hold approximately 3% of the sample.

In Seattle, one collaborating source enrolled patients while the infection was active and tracked those patients longitudinally over the course of disease. Whole blood was collected in K2EDTA tubes by collaborating institutions according to the institutions' own protocols. For TCRbeta analysis, collaborator samples were shipped as frozen whole blood, as isolated PBMCs, or as DNA extracted from either sample type. Study-wide conclusions, independent of this receptor: Clinical and demographic metadata were provided uncurated, with the amount varying by source and participant.

A word on this clone: Its binding antigen is unknown. Base qualities are not provided; no much larger clone lies one nucleotide away.

The CDR3, cysteine through phenylalanine, is 13 amino acids long. Solely the CDR3 DNA is kept, with 39 bases framed from the first base. V and J lose 6 bases and 0 bases, and a span of 7 bases separates them. CDR1 and CDR2 (MNHEY, SVGAGI) derive from the germline V gene. This sequence uses TRBV6-5 and TRBJ2-3; no D segment can be confidently identified. The TCR comes from a woman in her twenties or thirties with COVID-19, enrolled during active disease. The sequencing sample was made of peripheral blood. This receptor has the CDR3 CASSDTSTDTQYF. The DNA is TGTGCCAGCAGCGACACCAGCACAGATACGCAGTATTTT.